This T cell receptor (beta chain) was found in a study of T cell repertoires in cytomegalovirus infection. Across the whole study: It was the public TCR beta signatures that indicated both CMV infection and matching HLA type. Study-wide results and caveats: Dominating the ex vivo response were HLA-C-restricted CMV-specific TCR beta clonotypes. Based on cumulative public TCR beta family frequency, carriers of CMV plus the relevant HLA were identified.

The germline V gene has CDR1 SGHTA and CDR2 FQGNSA. V lost 2 bases to trimming and J lost 4 bases, with 17 bases between them. This CDR3 contains 17 residues. Each CDR3 protein gets one entry after TCRdb re-called the reads with MiXCR. Found here are a few hundred thousand distinct CDR3 sequences, around a sixth of them singletons; the top ten hold around 12%. This clonotype was seen at least ten times. The antigen is not known. Sequencing was performed on PBMCs. J is TRBJ2-2 and V is TRBV7-2, with a possible D match to TRBD2 (7 bases). The sequence derives from a human donor in good health (CMV status not recorded). Some clones in this sample may be carry-over from other donors' samples. The CDR3 coding sequence is TGTGCCAGCAGCTTAAGGGGGGGGGGCCAGGGCACCGGGGAGCTGTTTTTT. Translating gives CASSLRGGGQGTGELFF.